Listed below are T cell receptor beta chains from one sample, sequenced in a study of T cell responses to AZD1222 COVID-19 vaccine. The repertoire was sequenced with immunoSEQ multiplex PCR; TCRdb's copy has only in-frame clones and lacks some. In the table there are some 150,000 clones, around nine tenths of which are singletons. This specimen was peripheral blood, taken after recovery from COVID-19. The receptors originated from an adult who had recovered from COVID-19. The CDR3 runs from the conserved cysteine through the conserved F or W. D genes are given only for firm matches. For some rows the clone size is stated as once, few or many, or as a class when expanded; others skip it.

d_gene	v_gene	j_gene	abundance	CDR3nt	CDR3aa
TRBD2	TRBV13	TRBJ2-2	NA	TGTGCCAGCAGTTCTGGACTAGCGGGGACCACCGGGGAGCTGTTTTTT	CASSSGLAGTTGELFF
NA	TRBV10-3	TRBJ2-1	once	TGTGCCATCAGTGCCGCCGGGGAAATCAATGAGCAGTTCTTC	CAISAAGEINEQFF
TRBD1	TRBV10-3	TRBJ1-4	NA	TGTGCCATCAGTGGGAACAGGGGGGTAACTAATGAAAAACTGTTTTTT	CAISGNRGVTNEKLFF
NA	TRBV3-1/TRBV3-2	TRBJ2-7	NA	TGTGCCAGCTGCCTGGGGGGCGGGCCCTCCTACGAGCAGTACTTC	CASCLGGGPSYEQYF
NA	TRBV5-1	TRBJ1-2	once	TGCGCCAGCAGCTTGGAAAGGGAGTATGGCTACACCTTC	CASSLEREYGYTF
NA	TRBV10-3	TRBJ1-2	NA	TGTGCCATCGCAAGAGGGGATGGCTACACCTTC	CAIARGDGYTF
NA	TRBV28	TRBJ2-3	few	TGTGCCAGCATCCAGGGGCGGGTCACAGATACGCAGTATTTT	CASIQGRVTDTQYF
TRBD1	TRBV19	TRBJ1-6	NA	TGTGCCAGTAGCCAGGGACAGGGGGCGCAGGATATTAATTCACCCCTCCACTTT	CASSQGQGAQDINSPLHF
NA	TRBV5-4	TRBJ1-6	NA	TGTGCCAGCAGCTGGGAGACGGGGAATTCACCCCTCCACTTT	CASSWETGNSPLHF
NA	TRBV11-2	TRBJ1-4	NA	TGTGCCAGCAGCCGGGATTGGGGGTCGAGTGAAAAACTGTTTTTT	CASSRDWGSSEKLFF
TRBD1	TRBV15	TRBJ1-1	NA	TGTGCCACCAGCAGGTCCGGGACAGGGAACACTGAAGCTTTCTTT	CATSRSGTGNTEAFF
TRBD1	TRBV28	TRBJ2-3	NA	TGTGCCAGCAGTTTACTTCGGGGACAGAGGATGGCAGATACGCAGTATTTT	CASSLLRGQRMADTQYF
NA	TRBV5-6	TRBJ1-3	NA	TGTGCCAGCAGCTTAGGACAGAACTCTGGAAACACCATATATTTT	CASSLGQNSGNTIYF
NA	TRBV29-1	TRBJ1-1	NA	TGCAGCGTTACAGCAGGGATGAGAATGAACACTGAAGCTTTCTTT	CSVTAGMRMNTEAFF
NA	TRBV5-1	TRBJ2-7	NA	TGCGCCAGCAGCTTAAATAGGGGCTACGAGCAGTACTTC	CASSLNRGYEQYF
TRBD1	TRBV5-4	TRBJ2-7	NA	TGTGCCAGCAGCTTCCGGGACAGGGGCTACGAGCAGTACTTC	CASSFRDRGYEQYF
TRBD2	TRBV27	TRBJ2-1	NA	TGTGCCAGCAGTTTATCCCTGGGCGGCGGGAGCGGCAATGAGCAGTTCTTC	CASSLSLGGGSGNEQFF
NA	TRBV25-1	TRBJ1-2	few	TGTGCCAGCAGTGAATATCCCAGGGCCCTAGGCTACACCTTC	CASSEYPRALGYTF
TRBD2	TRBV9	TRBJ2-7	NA	TGTGCCAGCAGCTCGCAGTGGGGGGAGGGGTTCGAGCAGTACTTC	CASSSQWGEGFEQYF
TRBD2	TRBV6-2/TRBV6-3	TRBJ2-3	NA	TGTGCCAGCAGTTACTCGTCTCGACTAGCGGGGAACACAGATACGCAGTATTTT	CASSYSSRLAGNTDTQYF
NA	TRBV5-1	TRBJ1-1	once	TGCGCCAGCAGCATAACCGGCCGCGGGGGCACTGAAGCTTTCTTT	CASSITGRGGTEAFF
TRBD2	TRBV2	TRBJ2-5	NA	TGTGCCAGCAGTCCTATGGCTAGCGGGAGCTTCGGGGAGACCCAGTACTTC	CASSPMASGSFGETQYF
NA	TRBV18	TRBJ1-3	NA	TGTGCCAGCTCACCCGTGGAGAGGGGCTCTGGAAACACCATATATTTT	CASSPVERGSGNTIYF
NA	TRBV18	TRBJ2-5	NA	TGTGCCAGCTCACCTACACAACAGACACCGGTGGGAGAGACCCAGTACTTC	CASSPTQQTPVGETQYF
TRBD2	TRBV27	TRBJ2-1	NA	TGTGCCAGCAGTCCTAGCGGGCTTACCTACAATGAGCAGTTCTTC	CASSPSGLTYNEQFF
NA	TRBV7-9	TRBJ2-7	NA	TGTGCCAGCAGCTTAAAACTAGCAACCGAGCAGTACTTC	CASSLKLATEQYF
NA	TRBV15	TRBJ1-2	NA	TGTGCCACCAGCAGAGTCACAACCCTGGTCGGCTATGGCTACACCTTC	CATSRVTTLVGYGYTF
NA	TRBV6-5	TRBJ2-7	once	TGTGCCAGCAGCGCGGGCCAGGCCGAGCAGTACTTC	CASSAGQAEQYF
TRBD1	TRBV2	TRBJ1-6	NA	TGTGCCAGCAGGGGGACAGGGCGCGGTTATTCACCCCTCCACTTT	CASRGTGRGYSPLHF
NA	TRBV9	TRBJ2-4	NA	TGTGCCAGCAGCGTAGCTGGGACCGGAGACATTCAGTACTTC	CASSVAGTGDIQYF
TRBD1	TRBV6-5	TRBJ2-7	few	TGTGCCAGCAGCGCCGGGACAGGCCCCTACGAGCAGTACTTC	CASSAGTGPYEQYF
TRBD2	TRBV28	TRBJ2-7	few	TGTGCCAGCAGTCCACCCGGGACTACCTCCTACGAGCAGTACTTC	CASSPPGTTSYEQYF
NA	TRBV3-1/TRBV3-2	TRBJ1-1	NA	TGTGCCAGCAGCCCCCAGATGGGGATTAACACTGAAGCTTTCTTT	CASSPQMGINTEAFF
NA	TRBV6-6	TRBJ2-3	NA	TGTGCCAGCAGTTCCTGGCCCGACAGGACCTCCGATACGCAGTATTTT	CASSSWPDRTSDTQYF
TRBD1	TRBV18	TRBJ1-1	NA	TGTGCCAGCTCACCCAAAACAGGGGTTGTTGAAGCTTTCTTT	CASSPKTGVVEAFF
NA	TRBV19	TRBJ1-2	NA	TGTGCCAGTAGTATCGACAGAGACTATGGCTACACCTTC	CASSIDRDYGYTF
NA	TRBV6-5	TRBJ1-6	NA	TGTGCCAGCAGCCAAGGGGGGCGATCACCCCTCCACTTT	CASSQGGRSPLHF
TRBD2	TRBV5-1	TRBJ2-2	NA	TGCGCCAGCAGCCCACGACTAGCGGGAGTTTCCGGGGAGCTGTTTTTT	CASSPRLAGVSGELFF
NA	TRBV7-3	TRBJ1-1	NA	TGTGCCAGCAGCTCGACGGGGGGTAACACTGAAGCTTTCTTT	CASSSTGGNTEAFF
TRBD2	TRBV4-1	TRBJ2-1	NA	TGCGCCAGCAGCCAAGAATCCAGCGGGGGCGGTTCCTACAATGAGCAGTTCTTC	CASSQESSGGGSYNEQFF
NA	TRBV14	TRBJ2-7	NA	TGTGCCAGCAGCCAAGGGGACGGCTACGAGCAGTACTTC	CASSQGDGYEQYF
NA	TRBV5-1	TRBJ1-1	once	TGCGCCAACAAAACCTCGGGACTCATGAACACTGAAGCTTTCTTT	CANKTSGLMNTEAFF
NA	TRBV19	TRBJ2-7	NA	TGTGCCAGTAGTGTCGGCATTACAGGGACCTACGAGCAGTACTTC	CASSVGITGTYEQYF
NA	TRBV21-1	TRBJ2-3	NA	TGTGCCAGCAGCAAAGTCTCGGGCCCGACTAGCGGGAAATGGACAGATACGCAGTATTTT	CASSKVSGPTSGKWTDTQYF
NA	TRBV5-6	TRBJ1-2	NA	TGTGCCAGCAGCCTGACAGTCTCCTACTATGGCTACACCTTC	CASSLTVSYYGYTF
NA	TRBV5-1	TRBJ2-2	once	TGCGCCAGCAGCCCGGCCACGACTAACACCGGGGAGCTGTTTTTT	CASSPATTNTGELFF
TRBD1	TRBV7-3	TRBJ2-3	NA	TGTGCCAGCAGCTCCGGACAGGGGGCGTTTGGATCCGATACGCAGTATTTT	CASSSGQGAFGSDTQYF
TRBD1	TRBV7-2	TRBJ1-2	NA	TGTGCCAGCAGCTTAGCGACAGGGTCCTCCACCTATGGCTACACCTTC	CASSLATGSSTYGYTF
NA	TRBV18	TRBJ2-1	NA	TGTGCCAGCTCACCGATGAGGGGGACCCATGAGCAGTTCTTC	CASSPMRGTHEQFF
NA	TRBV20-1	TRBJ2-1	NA	TGCAGTGCTTTGGACTACCCTGAGCAGTTCTTC	CSALDYPEQFF
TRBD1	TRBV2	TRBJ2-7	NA	TGTGCCAGCAGTGCCGACAGGGGCGAGCAGTACTTC	CASSADRGEQYF
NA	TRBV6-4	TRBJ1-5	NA	TGTGCCAGCAGCCCGGGGGCAGGGGGCAATCAGCCCCAGCATTTT	CASSPGAGGNQPQHF
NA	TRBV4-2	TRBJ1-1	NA	TGTGCCAGCAGCCACCCGTTAGAGAACACTGAAGCTTTCTTT	CASSHPLENTEAFF
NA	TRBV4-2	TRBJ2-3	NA	TGTGCCAGCAGCCAGCTGGACGGAGGCACATCAGATACGCAGTATTTT	CASSQLDGGTSDTQYF